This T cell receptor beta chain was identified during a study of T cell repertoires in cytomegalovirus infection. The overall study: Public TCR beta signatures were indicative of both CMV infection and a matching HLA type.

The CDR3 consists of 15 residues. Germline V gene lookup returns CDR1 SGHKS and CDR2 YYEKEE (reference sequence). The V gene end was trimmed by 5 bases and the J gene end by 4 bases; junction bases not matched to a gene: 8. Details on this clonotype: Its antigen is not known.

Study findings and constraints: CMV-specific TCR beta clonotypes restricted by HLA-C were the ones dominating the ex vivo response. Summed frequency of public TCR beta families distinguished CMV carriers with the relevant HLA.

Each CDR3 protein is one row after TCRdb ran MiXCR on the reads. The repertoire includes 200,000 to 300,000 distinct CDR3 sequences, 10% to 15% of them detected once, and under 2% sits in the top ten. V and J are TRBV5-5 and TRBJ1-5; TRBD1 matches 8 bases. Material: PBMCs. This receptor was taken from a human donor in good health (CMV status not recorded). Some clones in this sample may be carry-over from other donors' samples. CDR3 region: CASSSSRQGNQPQHF. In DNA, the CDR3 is TGTGCCAGCAGTTCGTCACGACAGGGGAATCAGCCCCAGCATTTT.